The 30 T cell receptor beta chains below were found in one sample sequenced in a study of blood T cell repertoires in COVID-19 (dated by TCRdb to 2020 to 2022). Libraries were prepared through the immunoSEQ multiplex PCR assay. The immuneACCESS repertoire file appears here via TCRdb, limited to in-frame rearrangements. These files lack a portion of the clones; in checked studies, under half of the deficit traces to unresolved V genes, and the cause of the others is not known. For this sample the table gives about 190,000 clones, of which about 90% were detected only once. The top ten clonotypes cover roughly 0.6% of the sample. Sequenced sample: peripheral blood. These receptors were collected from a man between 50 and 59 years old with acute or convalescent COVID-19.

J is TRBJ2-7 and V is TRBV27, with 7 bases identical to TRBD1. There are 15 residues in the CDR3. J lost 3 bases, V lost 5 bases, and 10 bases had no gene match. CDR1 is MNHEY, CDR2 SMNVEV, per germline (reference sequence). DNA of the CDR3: TGTGCCAGCAGTCCCCAACCGACAGGGCTCTACGAGCAGTACTTC. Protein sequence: CASSPQPTGLYEQYF.

CDR3 protein: CASSLPFLDRGRGSNQPQHF. The CDR3 DNA follows: TGTGCCAGCAGTTTACCCTTTCTGGACAGGGGGCGCGGAAGCAATCAGCCCCAGCATTTT. This sequence joins TRBV28 and TRBJ1-5, with 11 positions matching TRBD1. The CDR3 length is 20 residues. CDR1 is MDHEN, CDR2 SYDVKM, per germline. The V segment lost 2 bases and the J segment 1 base; nucleotides outside the gene matches: 13. Supplemented by reference TRBV28 and TRBJ1-5, the full variable domain reads DVKVTQSSRYLVKRTGEKVFLECVQDMDHENMFWYRQDPGLGLRLIYFSYDVKMKEKGDIPEGYSVSREKKERFSLILESASTNQTSMYLCASSLPFLDRGRGSNQPQHFGDGTRLSIL.

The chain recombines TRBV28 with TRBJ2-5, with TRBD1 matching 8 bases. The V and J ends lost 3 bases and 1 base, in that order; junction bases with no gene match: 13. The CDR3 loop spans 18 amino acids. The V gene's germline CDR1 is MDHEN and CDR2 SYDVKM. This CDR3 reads CASSFIPGQVSPQETQYF. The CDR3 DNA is TGTGCCAGCAGTTTTATACCGGGACAGGTTTCCCCCCAAGAGACCCAGTACTTC.

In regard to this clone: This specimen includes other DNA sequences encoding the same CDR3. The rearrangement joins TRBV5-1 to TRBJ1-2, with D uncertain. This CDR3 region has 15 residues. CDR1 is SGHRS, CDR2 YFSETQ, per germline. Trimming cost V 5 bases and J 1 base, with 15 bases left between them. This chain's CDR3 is CASRPGDSNNYGYTF. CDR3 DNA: TGCGCCAGCAGGCCCGGGGATTCTAATAACTATGGCTACACCTTC.

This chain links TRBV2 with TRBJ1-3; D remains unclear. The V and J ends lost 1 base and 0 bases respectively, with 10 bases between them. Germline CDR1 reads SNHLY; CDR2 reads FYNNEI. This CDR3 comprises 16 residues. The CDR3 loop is CASSEEVPSSGNTIYF. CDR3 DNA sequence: TGTGCCAGCAGTGAAGAAGTCCCGAGCTCTGGAAACACCATATATTTT. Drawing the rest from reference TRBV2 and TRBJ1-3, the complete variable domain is EPEVTQTPSHQVTQMGQEVILRCVPISNHLYFYWYRQILGQKVEFLVSFYNNEISEKSEIFDDQFSVERPDGSNFTLKIRSTKLEDSAMYFCASSEEVPSSGNTIYFGEGSWLTVV.

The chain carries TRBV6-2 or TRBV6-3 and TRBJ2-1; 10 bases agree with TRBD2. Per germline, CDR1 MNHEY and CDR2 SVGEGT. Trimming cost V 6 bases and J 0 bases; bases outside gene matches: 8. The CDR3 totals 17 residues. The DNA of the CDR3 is TGTGCCAGCAGCCCTCGTGCTAGCGGGAGCTCCTACAATGAGCAGTTCTTC. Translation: CASSPRASGSSYNEQFF.

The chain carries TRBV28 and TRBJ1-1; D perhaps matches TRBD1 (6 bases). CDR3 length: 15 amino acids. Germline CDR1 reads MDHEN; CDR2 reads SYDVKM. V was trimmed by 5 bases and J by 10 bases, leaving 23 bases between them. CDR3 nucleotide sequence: TGTGCCAGCAGTAAATCCCAGACAGGTGGGTTTGGAGCTTTCTTT. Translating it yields CASSKSQTGGFGAFF. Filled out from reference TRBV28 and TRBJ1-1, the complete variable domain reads DVKVTQSSRYLVKRTGEKVFLECVQDMDHENMFWYRQDPGLGLRLIYFSYDVKMKEKGDIPEGYSVSREKKERFSLILESASTNQTSMYLCASSKSQTGGFGAFFGQGTRLTVV.

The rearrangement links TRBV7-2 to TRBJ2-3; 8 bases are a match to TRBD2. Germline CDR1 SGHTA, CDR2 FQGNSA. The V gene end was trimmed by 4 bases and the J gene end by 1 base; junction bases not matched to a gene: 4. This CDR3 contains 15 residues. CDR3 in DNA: TGTGCCAGCAGCTGGCCGGGACTAGGCACAGATACGCAGTATTTT. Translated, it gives CASSWPGLGTDTQYF. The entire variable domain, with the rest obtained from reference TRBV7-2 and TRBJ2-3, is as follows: GAGVSQSPSNKVTEKGKDVELRCDPISGHTALYWYRQSLGQGLEFLIYFQGNSAPDKSGLPSDRFSAERTGGSVSTLTIQRTQQEDSAVYLCASSWPGLGTDTQYFGPGTRLTVL.

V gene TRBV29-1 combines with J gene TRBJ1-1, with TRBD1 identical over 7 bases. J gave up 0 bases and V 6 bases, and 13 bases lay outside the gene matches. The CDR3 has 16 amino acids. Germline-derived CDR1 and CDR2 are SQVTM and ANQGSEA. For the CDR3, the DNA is TGCAGCGTGCCCACCCGGACAGGACCCATGAACACTGAAGCTTTCTTT. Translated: CSVPTRTGPMNTEAFF.

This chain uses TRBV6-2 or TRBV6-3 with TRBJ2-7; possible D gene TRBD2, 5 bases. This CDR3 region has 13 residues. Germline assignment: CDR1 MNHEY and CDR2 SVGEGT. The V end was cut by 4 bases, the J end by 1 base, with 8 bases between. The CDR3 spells CASSSGVSYEQYV. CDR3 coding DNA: TGTGCCAGCAGTTCCGGGGTATCCTACGAGCAGTACGTC.

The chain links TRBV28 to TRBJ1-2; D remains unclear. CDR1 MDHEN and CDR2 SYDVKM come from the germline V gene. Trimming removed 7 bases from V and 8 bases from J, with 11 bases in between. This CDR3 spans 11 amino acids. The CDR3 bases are TGTGCCAGCAAGCGGGGTTGGGGCTACACCTTC. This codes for CASKRGWGYTF.

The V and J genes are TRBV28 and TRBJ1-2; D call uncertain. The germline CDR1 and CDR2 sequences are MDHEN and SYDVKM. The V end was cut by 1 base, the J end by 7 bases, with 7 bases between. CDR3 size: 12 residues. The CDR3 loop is CASSLSLSGYTF. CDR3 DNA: TGTGCCAGCAGTTTATCCCTTTCTGGCTACACCTTC.

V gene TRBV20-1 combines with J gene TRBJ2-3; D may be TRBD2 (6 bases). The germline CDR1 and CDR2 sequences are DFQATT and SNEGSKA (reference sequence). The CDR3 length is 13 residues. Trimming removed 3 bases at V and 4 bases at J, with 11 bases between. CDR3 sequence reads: CSASSGRADTQYF. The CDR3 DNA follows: TGCAGTGCTAGTAGCGGACGCGCAGATACGCAGTATTTT.

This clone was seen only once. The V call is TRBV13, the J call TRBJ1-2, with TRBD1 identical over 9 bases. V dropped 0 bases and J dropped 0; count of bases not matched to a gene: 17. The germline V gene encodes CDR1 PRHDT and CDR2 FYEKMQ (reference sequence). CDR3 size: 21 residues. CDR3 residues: CASSLGVRPGWTGEANYGYTF. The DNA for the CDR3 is TGTGCCAGCAGCTTAGGTGTTAGGCCGGGCTGGACAGGGGAAGCTAACTATGGCTACACCTTC.

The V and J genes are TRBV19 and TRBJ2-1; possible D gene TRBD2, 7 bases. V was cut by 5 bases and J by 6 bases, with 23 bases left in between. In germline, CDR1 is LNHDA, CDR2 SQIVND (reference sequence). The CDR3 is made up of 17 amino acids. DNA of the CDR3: TGTGCCAGTAGTTTCCAGTCGGGGGGCGTATATTTCAATGAGCAGTTCTTC. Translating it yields CASSFQSGGVYFNEQFF.

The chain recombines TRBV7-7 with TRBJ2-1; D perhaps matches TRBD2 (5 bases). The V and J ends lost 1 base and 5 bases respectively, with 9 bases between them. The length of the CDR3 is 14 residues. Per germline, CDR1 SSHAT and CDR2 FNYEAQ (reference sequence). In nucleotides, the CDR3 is TGTGCCAGCAGCTTAGGAGGGTCCCACAATGAGCAGTTCTTC. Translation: CASSLGGSHNEQFF.

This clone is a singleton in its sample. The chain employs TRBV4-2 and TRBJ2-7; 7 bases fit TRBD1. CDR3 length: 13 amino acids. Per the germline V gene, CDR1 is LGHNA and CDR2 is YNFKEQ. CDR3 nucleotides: TGTGCCAGCAGCCAAGATCCTGACAGGGTTAAGGACGTC. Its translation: CASSQDPDRVKDV.

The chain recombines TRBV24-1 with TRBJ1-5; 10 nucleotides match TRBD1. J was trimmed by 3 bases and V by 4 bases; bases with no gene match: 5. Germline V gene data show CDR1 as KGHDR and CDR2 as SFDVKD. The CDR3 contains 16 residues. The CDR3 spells CATSERDRGNNQPQHF. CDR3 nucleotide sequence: TGTGCCACCAGTGAAAGGGACAGGGGTAACAATCAGCCCCAGCATTTT.

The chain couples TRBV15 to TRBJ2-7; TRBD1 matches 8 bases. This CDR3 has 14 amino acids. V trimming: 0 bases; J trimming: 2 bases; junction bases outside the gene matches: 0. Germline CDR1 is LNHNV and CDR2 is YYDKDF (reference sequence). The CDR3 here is CATSRDRGPYEQYF. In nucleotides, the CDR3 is TGTGCCACCAGCAGAGACAGGGGGCCCTACGAGCAGTACTTC.

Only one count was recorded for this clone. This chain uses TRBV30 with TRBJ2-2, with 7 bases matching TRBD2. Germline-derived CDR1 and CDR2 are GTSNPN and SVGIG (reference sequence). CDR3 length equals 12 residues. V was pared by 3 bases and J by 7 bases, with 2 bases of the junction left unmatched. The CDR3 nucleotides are TGTGCCTGGAGAGCGGGGTACGGGGAGCTGTTTTTT. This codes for CAWRAGYGELFF.

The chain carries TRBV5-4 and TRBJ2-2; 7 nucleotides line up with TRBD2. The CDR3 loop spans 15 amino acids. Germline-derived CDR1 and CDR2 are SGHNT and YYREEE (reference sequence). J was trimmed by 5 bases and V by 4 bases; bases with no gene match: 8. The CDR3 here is CASSLGQAGTGELFF. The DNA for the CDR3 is TGTGCCAGCAGCCTCGGACAAGCGGGGACCGGGGAGCTGTTTTTT.

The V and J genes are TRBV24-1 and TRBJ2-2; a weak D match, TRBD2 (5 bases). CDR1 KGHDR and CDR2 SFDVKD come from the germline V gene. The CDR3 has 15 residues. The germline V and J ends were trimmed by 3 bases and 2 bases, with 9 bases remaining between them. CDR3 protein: CATSDGSDNTGELFF. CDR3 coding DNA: TGTGCCACCAGTGATGGTAGCGACAACACCGGGGAGCTGTTTTTT.

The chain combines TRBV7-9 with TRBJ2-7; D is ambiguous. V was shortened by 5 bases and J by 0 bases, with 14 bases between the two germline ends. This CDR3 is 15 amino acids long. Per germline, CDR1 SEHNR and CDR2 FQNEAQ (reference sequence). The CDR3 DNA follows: TGTGCCAGCAGCCCCCCGCAGAGGAGCTCCTACGAGCAGTACGTC. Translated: CASSPPQRSSYEQYV.

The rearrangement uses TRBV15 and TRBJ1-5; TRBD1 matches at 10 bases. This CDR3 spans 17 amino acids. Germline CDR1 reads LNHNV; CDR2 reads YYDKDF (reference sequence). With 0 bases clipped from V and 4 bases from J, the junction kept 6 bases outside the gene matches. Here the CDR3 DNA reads TGTGCCACCAGCAGAGATCCGGGACAGGGGTTGAATCAGCCCCAGCATTTT. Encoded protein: CATSRDPGQGLNQPQHF.

The CDR3 region is CASSWTGKMNTEAFF. CDR3 in DNA: TGTGCCAGCAGTTGGACAGGGAAGATGAACACTGAAGCTTTCTTT. V gene TRBV27 combines with J gene TRBJ1-1, with 8 bases identical to TRBD1. The CDR3 is made up of 15 amino acids. The V segment lost 4 bases and the J segment 0 bases; nucleotides outside the gene matches: 4. In germline, CDR1 is MNHEY, CDR2 SMNVEV (reference sequence).

CDR3 residues: CASSLTMRTSGRYEQYF. The CDR3 nucleotides read TGTGCCAGCAGCTTAACCATGCGGACTAGCGGGCGCTACGAGCAGTACTTC. The V call is TRBV11-2, the J call TRBJ2-7; 11 bases are shared with TRBD2. Germline V gene data show CDR1 as SGHAT and CDR2 as FQNNGV. The CDR3 sequence is 17 residues long. The ends lost 2 bases at V and 3 bases at J; junction bases unmatched: 9.

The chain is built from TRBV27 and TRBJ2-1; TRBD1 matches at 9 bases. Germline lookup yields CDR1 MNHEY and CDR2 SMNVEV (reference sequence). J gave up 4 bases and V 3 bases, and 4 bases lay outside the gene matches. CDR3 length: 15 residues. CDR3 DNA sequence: TGTGCCAGCAGTTTTCTTGGACAGGGGTACAATGAGCAGTTCTTC. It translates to CASSFLGQGYNEQFF.

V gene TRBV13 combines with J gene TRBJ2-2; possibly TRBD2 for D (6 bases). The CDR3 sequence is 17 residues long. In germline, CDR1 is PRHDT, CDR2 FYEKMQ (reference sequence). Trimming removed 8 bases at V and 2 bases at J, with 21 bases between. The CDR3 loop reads CASPALSGGANTGELFF. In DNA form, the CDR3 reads TGTGCCAGCCCAGCGCTGTCCGGGGGAGCCAACACCGGGGAGCTGTTTTTT.

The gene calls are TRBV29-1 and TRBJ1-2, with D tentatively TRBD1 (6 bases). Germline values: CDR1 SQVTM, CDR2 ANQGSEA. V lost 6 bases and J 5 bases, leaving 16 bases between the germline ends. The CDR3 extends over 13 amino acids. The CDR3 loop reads CSVTSGTPYGYTF. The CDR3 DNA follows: TGCAGCGTCACCTCGGGGACACCTTATGGCTACACCTTC.

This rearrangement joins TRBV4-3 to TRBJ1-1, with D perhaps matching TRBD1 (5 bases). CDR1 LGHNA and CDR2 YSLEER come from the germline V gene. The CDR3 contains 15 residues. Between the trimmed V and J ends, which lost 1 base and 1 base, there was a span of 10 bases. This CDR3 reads CASSQGDSWNTEAFF. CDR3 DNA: TGCGCCAGCAGCCAAGGAGACAGTTGGAACACTGAAGCTTTCTTT.